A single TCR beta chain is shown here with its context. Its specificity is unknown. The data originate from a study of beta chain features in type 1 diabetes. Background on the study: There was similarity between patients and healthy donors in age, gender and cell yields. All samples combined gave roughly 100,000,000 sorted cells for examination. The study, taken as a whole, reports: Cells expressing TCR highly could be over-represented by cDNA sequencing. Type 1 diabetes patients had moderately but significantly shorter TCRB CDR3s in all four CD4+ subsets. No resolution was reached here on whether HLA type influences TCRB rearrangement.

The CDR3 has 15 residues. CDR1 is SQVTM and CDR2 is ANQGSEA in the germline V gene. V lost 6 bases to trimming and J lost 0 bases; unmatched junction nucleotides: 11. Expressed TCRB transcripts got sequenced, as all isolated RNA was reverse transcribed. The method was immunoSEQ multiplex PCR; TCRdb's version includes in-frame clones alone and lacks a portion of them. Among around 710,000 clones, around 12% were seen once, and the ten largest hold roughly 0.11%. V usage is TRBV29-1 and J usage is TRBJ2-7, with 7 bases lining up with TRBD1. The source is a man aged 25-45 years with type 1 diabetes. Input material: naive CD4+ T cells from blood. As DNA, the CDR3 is TGCAGCGTGGCGGCCGGGACAGATAGCTCCTACGAGCAGTACTTC. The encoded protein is CSVAAGTDSSYEQYF.